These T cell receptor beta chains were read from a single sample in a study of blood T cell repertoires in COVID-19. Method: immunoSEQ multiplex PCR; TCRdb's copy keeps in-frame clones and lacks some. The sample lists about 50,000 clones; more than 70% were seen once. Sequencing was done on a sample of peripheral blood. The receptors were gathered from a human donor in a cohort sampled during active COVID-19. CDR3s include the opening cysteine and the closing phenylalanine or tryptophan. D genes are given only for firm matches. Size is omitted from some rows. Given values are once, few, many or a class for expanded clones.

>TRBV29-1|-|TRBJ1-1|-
TGCAGCGTAGGTGAGGTCCTGAACACTGAAGCTTTCTTT
CSVGEVLNTEAFF
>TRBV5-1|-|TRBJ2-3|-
TGCGCCAGCAGCTTGAGCCAGGTATCTGCAGATACGCAGTATTTT
CASSLSQVSADTQYF
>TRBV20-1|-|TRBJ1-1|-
TGCAGTGCTCGGGTAGGGGGTGAAGCTTTCTTT
CSARVGGEAFF
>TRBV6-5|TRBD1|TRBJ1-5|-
TGTGCCAGCAAGACAGGGGCCACTGCCTTGAGGCCCCAGCATTTT
CASKTGATALRPQHF
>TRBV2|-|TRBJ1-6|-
TGTGCCAGCAGTCGAATGGCCTCACCCCTCCACTTT
CASSRMASPLHF
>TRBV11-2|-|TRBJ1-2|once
TGTGCCAGCAGCTCCAAATACCGGGACATCTCTCAGGGCTACACCTTC
CASSSKYRDISQGYTF
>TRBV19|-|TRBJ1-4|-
TGTGCCAGTAGTAAAAGGACAGCGACAACTAATGAAAAACTGTTTTTT
CASSKRTATTNEKLFF
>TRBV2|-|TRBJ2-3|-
TGTGCCAGCGGAGGGTATACGCAGTATTTT
CASGGYTQYF
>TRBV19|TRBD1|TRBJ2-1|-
TGTGCCAGTAGTATCCAGACAGGGAATGAGCAGTTCTTC
CASSIQTGNEQFF
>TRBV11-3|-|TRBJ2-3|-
TGTGCCAGCAGCCCCTCCACAGGGTTTGGCACAGATACGCAGTATTTT
CASSPSTGFGTDTQYF
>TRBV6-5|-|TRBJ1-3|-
TGTGCCAGCAGAAGCGGAAACACCATATATTTT
CASRSGNTIYF
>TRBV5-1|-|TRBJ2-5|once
TGCGCCAGCAGCTTTGGCGAGTCGGGGACCCAGTACTTC
CASSFGESGTQYF
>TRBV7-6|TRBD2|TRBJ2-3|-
TGTGCCAGCAGCTTAGGGCTCCACGGGACTAGCGGGGGCCCAGATACGCAGTATTTT
CASSLGLHGTSGGPDTQYF
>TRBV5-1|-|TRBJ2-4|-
TGCGCCAGCAGCTTGTCAGGGAACATTCAGTACTTC
CASSLSGNIQYF
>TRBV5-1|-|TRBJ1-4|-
TGCGCCAGCAGCTTCATGGAGTTCAGTGAAAAACTGTTTTTT
CASSFMEFSEKLFF
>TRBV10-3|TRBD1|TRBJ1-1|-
TGTGCCATACGACAGGGCGGCAGCACTGAAGCTTTCTTT
CAIRQGGSTEAFF
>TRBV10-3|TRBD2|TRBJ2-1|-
TGTGCCATCAAATCGAAAGCGGGGGGGAACAATGAGCAGTTCTTC
CAIKSKAGGNNEQFF
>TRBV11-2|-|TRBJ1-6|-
TGTGCCAGCAGCTTCCGGGGTGGAGATTCACCCCTCCACTTT
CASSFRGGDSPLHF
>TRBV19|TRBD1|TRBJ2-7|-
TGTGCCAGTAGTATAGGGTCGGGACAGGGCTTCGAGCAGTACTTC
CASSIGSGQGFEQYF
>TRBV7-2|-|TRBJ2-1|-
TGTGCCAGCAGCTCCACAGTTTCGACAGCGAGCTACAATGAGCAGTTCTTC
CASSSTVSTASYNEQFF
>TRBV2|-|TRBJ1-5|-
TGTGCCAGCACGAGGATTAGCAATCAGCCCCAGCATTTT
CASTRISNQPQHF
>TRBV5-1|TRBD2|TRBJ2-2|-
TGCGCCAGCAGCTCCCGCGGGGGGGCAGGCGGGGAGCTGTTTTTT
CASSSRGGAGGELFF
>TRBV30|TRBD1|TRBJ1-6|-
TGTGCCTGGAGTGTACAGGGGGAAAACCTCCACTTT
CAWSVQGENLHF
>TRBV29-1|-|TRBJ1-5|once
TGCAGCGTTGGGGGGGGCAGGGGTCAGCCCCAGCATTTT
CSVGGGRGQPQHF
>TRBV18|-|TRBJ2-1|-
TGTGCCAGCTCACCACCGAATAGTGAGAATGAGCAGTTCTTC
CASSPPNSENEQFF
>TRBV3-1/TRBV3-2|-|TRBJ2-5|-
TGTGCCAGCAGCGTCACAGGTGGGGTCGGCCAAGAGACCCAGTACTTC
CASSVTGGVGQETQYF
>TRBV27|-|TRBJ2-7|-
TGTGCCAGCAGTTTATCTATCGCTTCAGACGAGCAGTACTTC
CASSLSIASDEQYF
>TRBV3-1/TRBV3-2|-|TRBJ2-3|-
TGTGCCAGCAGCCAACGCCTCTCGGGACTCCCCCCCAGCACAGATACGCAGTATTTT
CASSQRLSGLPPSTDTQYF
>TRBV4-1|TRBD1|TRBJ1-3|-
TGCGCCAGCAGCCCCCGGACAGGGGGCCATGGAAACACCATATATTTT
CASSPRTGGHGNTIYF